This entry is about one T cell receptor (beta chain). Its antigen is as yet unknown. This record belongs to a study of OX40 agonist ivuxolimab in advanced cancers. Whole-study context: At 0.01 to 10 mg/kg, ivuxolimab was administered intravenously to patients every 2 weeks. Findings of the study overall: The CD4+ and CD8+ T cells in the blood had expanded clonally by week 6 at 0.1 to 3.0 mg/kg.

Drawing of blood for sampling happened at baseline, at cycle 4 day 1, and at cycle 7 day 1. The assay was immunoSEQ multiplex PCR, and TCRdb's table has in-frame clones only and misses some. Of roughly 26,000 clones in the sample, about 90% were seen once. Between the trimmed V and J ends, which lost 3 bases and 2 bases, there was a span of 11 bases. From germline, CDR1 is LGHNA and CDR2 YSLEER. The CDR3 loop spans 14 amino acids. The sample here was CD4+ or CD8+ T cells sorted from blood, taken in a trial of the OX40 agonist ivuxolimab. This receptor was identified in an adult with an advanced solid tumor such as melanoma, head and neck, liver or kidney cancer. V usage is TRBV4-3 and J usage is TRBJ2-7; possibly TRBD2 for D (6 bases). CDR3 amino acids: CASSHGRGPYEQYF. CDR3 nucleotide sequence: TGCGCCAGCAGCCATGGGCGGGGACCCTACGAGCAGTACTTC.